These 17 T cell receptor beta chains were sequenced from one sample in a study of CD8+ T cells in alopecia areata. Sequencing relied on a cDNA template that was reverse transcribed from extracted RNA. Generated by immunoSEQ multiplex PCR, the TCRdb table keeps only in-frame clones and is missing some. The data hold 150,000 to 200,000 clones, with under 80% observed a single time. Treatment denoted: oral pan-JAK inhibitor, 5-10 mg twice daily. This material consisted of CD4+ T cells sorted from blood, taken around week 50, from a patient treated with tofacitinib. These receptors were obtained from a human donor with alopecia areata.

The chain employs TRBV6-1 and TRBJ1-5, with D possibly matching TRBD1 (5 bases). The CDR3 runs 14 residues. CDR1 MNHNS and CDR2 SASEGT come from the germline V gene. V gave up 5 bases and J gave up 6 bases, with 14 bases separating them. CDR3 protein: CASSPTGLGQPQHF. CDR3 DNA: TGTGCCAGCAGTCCGACGGGACTCGGTCAGCCCCAGCATTTT.

The rearrangement links TRBV7-2 to TRBJ2-3; 11 bases line up with TRBD2. This CDR3 region has 16 residues. The junction had 3 bases not matched to a gene; V was cut back by 4 bases and J by 0 bases. Germline CDR1 SGHTA, CDR2 FQGNSA. The CDR3 sequence is CASSSRLAGSTDTQYF. DNA for the CDR3: TGTGCCAGCAGCTCCCGACTAGCGGGGAGCACAGATACGCAGTATTTT.

The chain has TRBV5-1 and TRBJ2-2, with 12 bases aligning to TRBD1. CDR3 length: 16 amino acids. CDR1 and CDR2 (germline): SGHRS, YFSETQ. J lost 6 bases, V lost 3 bases, and 6 bases had no gene match. Here the CDR3 reads CASSYGTGGAPGELFF. DNA for the CDR3: TGCGCCAGCAGCTACGGGACAGGGGGCGCTCCCGGGGAGCTGTTTTTT.

The chain carries TRBV4-3 and TRBJ1-2; D may be TRBD1 (5 bases). There are 15 residues in the CDR3. Germline CDR1 LGHNA, CDR2 YSLEER. The germline V and J ends were trimmed by 0 bases and 1 base, with 9 bases remaining between them. CDR3 nucleotide sequence: TGCGCCAGCAGCCAAGACCGGGGCAGTAACTATGGCTACACCTTC. This encodes CASSQDRGSNYGYTF.

This clone was seen a few times. The gene calls are TRBV12-5 and TRBJ2-7, with 7 bases identical to TRBD1. Germline V gene sequence: CDR1 LGHNT, CDR2 FRNRAP. The CDR3 has 14 amino acids. Trimming removed 5 bases from V and 2 bases from J; junction bases left unmatched: 6. CDR3 DNA: TGTGCTAGTGGTCAGAGGACAGGCCCCTACGAGCAGTACTTC. Translation gives CASGQRTGPYEQYF.

This clone was seen more than once but under ten times. This sequence joins TRBV7-2 and TRBJ2-7; D ambiguous. CDR1 and CDR2 from the germline V gene are SGHTA and FQGNSA. V dropped 0 bases and J dropped 2 bases, with 11 bases sitting between them. CDR3 length: 15 residues. CDR3 in DNA: TGTGCCAGCAGCTTAGCGCCTATGGCCCCCTACGAGCAGTACTTC. It encodes CASSLAPMAPYEQYF.

This clone came up a few times. The gene calls are TRBV6-5 and TRBJ1-2; TRBD1 matches 11 bases. J lost 7 bases, V lost 7 bases, and 5 bases had no gene match. Germline V gene data show CDR1 as MNHEY and CDR2 as SVGAGI. This CDR3 has 13 amino acids. The CDR3 sequence: CASNPGTGGGYTF. The CDR3 coding sequence is TGTGCCAGCAACCCTGGGACAGGGGGTGGCTACACCTTC.

CDR3 protein: CASSSEISNQPQHF. In nucleotides, the CDR3 is TGTGCCAGCAGCTCAGAGATAAGCAATCAGCCCCAGCATTTT. This chain connects TRBV7-6 to TRBJ1-5; D gene unclear. The V gene lost 4 bases and the J gene lost 1 base, with 8 bases spanning the gap. The CDR3 contains 14 residues. Germline V gene sequence: CDR1 SGHVS, CDR2 FNYEAQ.

The J gene is TRBJ2-1, the V gene TRBV29-1, with a tentative D call TRBD2 (5 bases). This CDR3 comprises 10 residues. V gave up 3 bases and J gave up 9 bases, with 6 bases separating them. Germline V gene data show CDR1 as SQVTM and CDR2 as ANQGSEA. CDR3 protein: CSVDGLEQFF. Here the CDR3 DNA reads TGCAGCGTTGACGGACTTGAGCAGTTCTTC.

The chain joins TRBV6-5 to TRBJ1-5; D remains unclear. The V and J ends lost 8 bases and 3 bases respectively, with 11 bases between them. The CDR3 loop spans 13 amino acids. Per the germline V gene, CDR1 is MNHEY and CDR2 is SVGAGI. DNA of the CDR3: TGTGCCAGCCACGGAGAGATCAATCAGCCCCAGCATTTT. Its translation: CASHGEINQPQHF.

This clone was seen a few times. This chain joins TRBV19 and TRBJ2-3; TRBD2 agrees at 11 bases. This CDR3 spans 15 amino acids. In germline, CDR1 is LNHDA, CDR2 SQIVND (reference sequence). V gave up 6 bases and J gave up 2 bases; unmatched junction bases: 4. CDR3 protein: CASSRLAGLTDTQYF. The CDR3 DNA is TGTGCCAGTAGCCGACTAGCGGGGCTCACAGATACGCAGTATTTT.

The chain employs TRBV9 and TRBJ2-5; 10 positions agree with TRBD2. Germline CDR1 reads SGDLS; CDR2 reads YYNGEE. This CDR3 has 18 residues. Trimming cost V 1 base and J 1 base; bases outside gene matches: 10. CDR3 DNA sequence: TGTGCCAGCAGCGTATCCGGGGCTAGCGGGGGACTCCAAGAGACCCAGTACTTC. Its translation: CASSVSGASGGLQETQYF.

V gene TRBV30 combines with J gene TRBJ2-7; D may match TRBD1 or TRBD2 (5 bases each). Trimming took 4 bases from V and 7 from J, leaving 17 bases between them. This CDR3 is 13 amino acids long. CDR1 is GTSNPN and CDR2 is SVGIG in the germline V gene (reference sequence). The CDR3 region is CAWTAVGDGEQYF. The CDR3 region has the DNA TGTGCCTGGACTGCAGTGGGGGACGGGGAGCAGTACTTC. Supplemented by reference TRBV30 and TRBJ2-7, the full variable domain reads SQTIHQWPATLVQPVGSPLSLECTVEGTSNPNLYWYRQAAGRGLQLLFYSVGIGQISSEVPQNLSASRPQDRQFILSSKKLLLSDSGFYLCAWTAVGDGEQYFGPGTRLTVT.

This clone occurred many times. The J gene is TRBJ2-1, the V gene TRBV5-4, with D maybe TRBD2 (6 bases). V gave up 2 bases and J gave up 0 bases, with 12 bases separating them. The CDR3 spans 16 residues. Germline V gene lookup returns CDR1 SGHNT and CDR2 YYREEE (reference sequence). CDR3 nucleotides: TGTGCCAGCAGCTTTCTAGCGCTCAGCTCCTACAATGAGCAGTTCTTC. Translating it yields CASSFLALSSYNEQFF.

The chain links TRBV30 to TRBJ1-6; perhaps TRBD1 as D (5 bases). Germline V gene data show CDR1 as GTSNPN and CDR2 as SVGIG (reference sequence). The CDR3 spans 13 residues. Trimming cost V 4 bases and J 9 bases, with 13 bases left between them. The CDR3 nucleotides read TGTGCCTGGAATCTGGGGGAGGGTTCACCCCTCCACTTT. Residues: CAWNLGEGSPLHF.

The gene calls are TRBV5-1 and TRBJ2-1; tentative D call: TRBD1 (6 bases). V shed 2 bases and J shed 4 bases, with 19 bases lying between them. The CDR3 has 17 amino acids. In germline, CDR1 is SGHRS, CDR2 YFSETQ. CDR3 bases: TGCGCCAGCAGCTTATCGGGACACAATGCGGGTTACAATGAGCAGTTCTTC. Protein product: CASSLSGHNAGYNEQFF.

This clone was counted between two and nine times. This chain uses TRBV10-3 with TRBJ2-1, with 7 nucleotides matching TRBD1. This CDR3 has 18 amino acids. V shed 0 bases, J shed 3 bases, and the junction held 11 bases outside the gene matches. CDR1 and CDR2 from the germline V gene are ENHRY and SYGVKD. The CDR3 region has the DNA TGTGCCATCAGTGAGTCTGGGTCGAGGACAGGTCTCTACAATGAGCAGTTCTTC. Translation gives CAISESGSRTGLYNEQFF.